The 27 T cell receptor beta chains below come from one sample, sequenced in a study of patients and donors after allogeneic stem cell transplantation. TCRdb itself ran the RT-PCR reads through MiXCR, one entry per CDR3 protein. Of over 400,000 distinct CDR3 sequences listed, about a sixth are singletons. The sample was blood, either unsorted or a sorted T cell fraction (not recorded which). All receptors derive from a human donor who was either an allogeneic HSCT recipient or a stem cell or donor lymphocyte infusion donor (not recorded which). It is not recorded whose cells these are; they may come from a transplant donor.

Many counts were recorded for this clonotype. J is TRBJ2-3 and V is TRBV3-1, with D tentatively TRBD1 or TRBD2 (5 bases each). Trimming removed 4 bases at V and 2 bases at J, with 16 bases between. Germline-derived CDR1 and CDR2 are LGHDT and YNNKEL (reference sequence). CDR3 size: 16 residues. DNA of the CDR3: TGTGCCAGCAGCCGACGGGACGTGGGATTCACAGATACGCAGTATTTT. This gives the protein CASSRRDVGFTDTQYF.

The V gene is TRBV5-6, the J gene TRBJ2-7; D is unresolved. Trimming left V 4 bases short and J 2 bases short, with 10 bases between. The CDR3 is made up of 13 amino acids. The germline V gene encodes CDR1 SGHDT and CDR2 YYEEEE. This CDR3 reads CASSDGRAYEQYF. For the CDR3, the DNA is TGTGCCAGCAGCGATGGTAGAGCCTACGAGCAGTACTTC. The full variable domain, rest sourced from reference TRBV5-6 and TRBJ2-7, is DAGVTQSPTHLIKTRGQQVTLRCSPKSGHDTVSWYQQALGQGPQFIFQYYEEEERQRGNFPDRFSGHQFPNYSSELNVNALLLGDSALYLCASSDGRAYEQYFGPGTRLTVT.

This clonotype was counted a few times. This chain uses TRBV9 with TRBJ2-7; 8 bases map to TRBD1. Germline V gives CDR1 SGDLS, CDR2 YYNGEE. The V and J ends lost 3 bases and 8 bases, in that order; junction bases with no gene match: 4. The CDR3 runs 12 residues. CDR3 in amino acids: CASSAGTGQQYF. CDR3 bases: TGTGCCAGCAGCGCGGGGACAGGTCAGCAGTACTTC.

This clonotype was seen a few times. The gene calls are TRBV7-3 and TRBJ2-5, with 7 bases identical to TRBD1. The CDR3 is made up of 14 amino acids. From germline, CDR1 is SGHTA and CDR2 FQGTGA. The V segment lost 5 bases and the J segment 3 bases; nucleotides outside the gene matches: 6. CDR3 bases: TGTGCCAGCAGCCTACAGGGGAACAAAGAGACCCAGTACTTC. It codes for CASSLQGNKETQYF. Using reference TRBV7-3 and TRBJ2-5 for the parts outside the CDR3, the full variable domain is GAGVSQTPSNKVTEKGKYVELRCDPISGHTALYWYRQSLGQGPEFLIYFQGTGAADDSGLPNDRFFAVRPEGSVSTLKIQRTERGDSAVYLCASSLQGNKETQYFGPGTRLLVL.

This clonotype was picked up a small number of times. The chain recombines TRBV5-1 with TRBJ1-2; D is undetermined. The CDR3 has 15 amino acids. V was cut by 0 bases and J by 2 bases, with 11 bases left in between. Germline CDR1 reads SGHRS; CDR2 reads YFSETQ. This chain's CDR3 is CASSLDLRSNYGYTF. The DNA for the CDR3 is TGCGCCAGCAGCTTGGATCTCAGGTCGAACTATGGCTACACCTTC. The variable domain in full, with the rest retrieved from reference TRBV5-1 and TRBJ1-2, is KAGVTQTPRYLIKTRGQQVTLSCSPISGHRSVSWYQQTPGQGLQFLFEYFSETQRNKGNFPGRFSGRQFSNSRSEMNVSTLELGDSALYLCASSLDLRSNYGYTFGSGTRLTVV.

In this sample, this clonotype turned up a few times. The chain uses TRBV20-1 and TRBJ2-7, with 9 positions matching TRBD2. The CDR3 runs 17 residues. Germline CDR1 is DFQATT and CDR2 is SNEGSKA (reference sequence). With V trimmed by 3 bases and J by 3 bases, 15 bases remained unmatched. CDR3 protein: CSASYRSLAGRVYEQYF. As DNA, the CDR3 is TGCAGTGCTAGTTACAGATCTCTAGCGGGGCGGGTCTACGAGCAGTACTTC.

The chain employs TRBV7-9 and TRBJ1-5; TRBD1 matches at 9 bases. Trimming removed 1 base from V and 7 bases from J; junction bases left unmatched: 5. CDR3 length: 15 amino acids. Germline values: CDR1 SEHNR, CDR2 FQNEAQ (reference sequence). CDR3 residues: CASSLGDRAEQPQHF. CDR3 coding DNA: TGTGCCAGCAGCTTAGGGGACAGGGCTGAGCAGCCCCAGCATTTT.

The genes are TRBV5-6 and TRBJ1-5, with D uncertain. The V and J ends lost 1 base and 5 bases respectively, with 10 bases between them. The CDR3 is 14 amino acids. Germline-derived CDR1 and CDR2 are SGHDT and YYEEEE. The CDR3 DNA reads TGTGCCAGCAGCTTGAAGCTCCGGGATCAGCCCCAGCATTTT. Its translation: CASSLKLRDQPQHF.

There are a few counts of this clonotype. The rearrangement links TRBV20-1 to TRBJ2-7; D tentatively fits TRBD1 or TRBD2 (6 bases each). The CDR3 has 16 amino acids. V was trimmed by 0 bases and J by 3 bases, leaving 18 bases between them. The germline V gene has CDR1 DFQATT and CDR2 SNEGSKA (reference sequence). This CDR3 is CSARDGRRRGYYEQYF. The CDR3 region has the DNA TGCAGTGCTAGAGACGGTAGGAGGAGGGGGTACTACGAGCAGTACTTC.

This clonotype was counted only a few times. The rearrangement links TRBV27 to TRBJ1-2, with 9 bases matching TRBD1. Trimming took 6 bases from V and 7 from J; bases not matched to a gene: 6. This CDR3 is 13 amino acids long. The germline gives CDR1 MNHEY, CDR2 SMNVEV (reference sequence). This CDR3 is CASSPPTGGGYTF. CDR3 bases: TGTGCCAGCAGCCCGCCGACAGGGGGTGGCTACACCTTC.

This clonotype was seen a few times. The rearrangement links TRBV14 to TRBJ2-1; the match to TRBD2 covers 7 bases. Losses at the gene ends were 0 bases for V and 10 bases for J; bases not matched to a gene: 15. The CDR3 loop spans 17 amino acids. Germline CDR1 is SGHDN and CDR2 is FVKESK. CDR3: CASSQERTHPGGEEQFF. The CDR3 DNA follows: TGTGCCAGCAGCCAAGAGAGGACTCACCCTGGGGGGGAGGAGCAGTTCTTC.

This clonotype appeared once. The rearrangement links TRBV5-1 to TRBJ2-7; D is unclear. This CDR3 comprises 16 residues. The ends were cut back, 4 bases at V and 6 bases at J, with 23 bases in the middle. The germline gives CDR1 SGHRS, CDR2 YFSETQ. The CDR3: CASSTTPERLLGEQYF. The DNA for the CDR3 is TGCGCCAGCAGCACGACGCCCGAAAGACTCTTGGGCGAGCAGTACTTC.

J is TRBJ2-5 and V is TRBV5-1; TRBD2 aligns across 10 bases. CDR3 length: 15 residues. The germline V gene encodes CDR1 SGHRS and CDR2 YFSETQ. Germline trimming cut 4 bases from V and 5 bases from J; bases unmatched to any gene: 8. The CDR3 here is CASSIPSGRRETQYF. The CDR3 nucleotides read TGCGCCAGCAGCATCCCTAGCGGGAGACGGGAGACCCAGTACTTC.

The rearrangement uses TRBV18 and TRBJ1-1, with D uncertain. The CDR3 is 15 amino acids. Germline V CDR1 and CDR2: KGHSH, LQKENI. Deletions cut 2 bases from V and 1 base from J, with 11 bases between. In nucleotides, the CDR3 is TGTGCCAGCTCACCATTGAGGAAAGAGAACACTGAAGCTTTCTTT. Protein: CASSPLRKENTEAFF.

This clonotype was recorded a few times. CDR3 sequence: CASYTSGKYNEQFF. CDR3 nucleotide sequence: TGTGCCAGCTACACTAGCGGGAAATACAATGAGCAGTTCTTC. The chain joins TRBV6-1 to TRBJ2-1; TRBD2 aligns across 10 bases. This CDR3 contains 14 residues. V lost 8 bases, J lost 4 bases, and 5 bases stayed unmatched. Germline V CDR1 and CDR2: MNHNS, SASEGT.

This clonotype was detected ten times or more. The chain recombines TRBV7-2 with TRBJ2-1, with 8 bases that match TRBD2. Losses at the gene ends were 4 bases for V and 7 bases for J; bases not matched to a gene: 12. The CDR3 totals 16 residues. Germline V gene data show CDR1 as SGHTA and CDR2 as FQGNSA. In DNA form, the CDR3 reads TGTGCCAGCAGCTCCCCTCGGGGGGGGGTTCGGAATGAGCAGTTCTTC. This translates into CASSSPRGGVRNEQFF.

This chain joins TRBV10-3 and TRBJ1-1; the D gene is possibly TRBD1 (6 bases). Germline V gives CDR1 ENHRY, CDR2 SYGVKD. V was clipped by 10 bases and J by 1 base, with 25 bases between them. This CDR3 has 17 residues. The CDR3 DNA follows: TGTGCCACCCAAGGGAACAGGGATGTCCGATCGAACACTGAAGCTTTCTTT. Protein product: CATQGNRDVRSNTEAFF.

On this clonotype itself: One base away lies a much larger clone, so this may be a sequencing read error. The chain employs TRBV20-1 and TRBJ2-3; D remains ambiguous. The CDR3 runs to 11 residues. With 1 base removed from V and 5 bases from J, the gap between germline ends came to 4 bases. Germline loops: CDR1 DFQATT, CDR2 SNEGSKA (reference sequence). The CDR3 DNA is TGCAGTGCTAGAGTGATAGATACGCAGTATTTT. Encoded protein: CSARVIDTQYF.

This clonotype has only a few counts. The V call is TRBV25-1, the J call TRBJ1-5; maybe TRBD1 (5 bases). Trimming pared 8 bases from V and 0 bases from J, leaving 11 bases between. Germline V gives CDR1 MGHDK, CDR2 SYGVNS. The CDR3 is 14 residues long. CDR3 loop: CASGGRTSNQPQHF. In DNA form, the CDR3 reads TGTGCCAGCGGGGGGAGAACTAGCAATCAGCCCCAGCATTTT. Full variable domain (rest looked up from reference TRBV25-1 and TRBJ1-5): EADIYQTPRYLVIGTGKKITLECSQTMGHDKMYWYQQDPGMELHLIHYSYGVNSTEKGDLSSESTVSRIRTEHFPLTLESARPSHTSQYLCASGGRTSNQPQHFGDGTRLSIL.

This clonotype was seen a few times. The chain recombines TRBV29-1 with TRBJ2-1; D is possibly TRBD2 (6 bases). The CDR3 is 15 residues long. V was shortened by 8 bases and J by 4 bases, with 21 bases between the two germline ends. In germline, CDR1 is SQVTM, CDR2 ANQGSEA. The CDR3 nucleotides read TGCAGCACTCGAAGGACTATCTACTCTTACAATGAGCAGTTCTTC. The encoded protein is CSTRRTIYSYNEQFF.

The chain links TRBV24-1 to TRBJ2-5, with D hard to call. V gave up 4 bases and J gave up 6 bases, with 14 bases separating them. The length of the CDR3 is 14 residues. CDR1 is KGHDR and CDR2 is SFDVKD in the germline V gene. The CDR3 spells CATSDPRTMKTQYF. The CDR3 coding sequence is TGTGCCACCAGTGACCCAAGGACCATGAAGACCCAGTACTTC.

As DNA, the CDR3 is TGCGCCAGCAGCTTAGAGGGCTATCAGCCCCAGCATTTT. Translating gives CASSLEGYQPQHF. V usage is TRBV5-1 and J usage is TRBJ1-5; D is uncertain. Germline V lookup: CDR1 SGHRS, CDR2 YFSETQ. CDR3 size: 13 residues. V lost 2 bases, J lost 5 bases, and 8 bases lay in between.

This chain connects TRBV5-1 to TRBJ1-1; 8 bases map to TRBD1. Germline loops: CDR1 SGHRS, CDR2 YFSETQ. With 0 bases clipped from V and 0 bases from J, the junction kept 7 bases outside the gene matches. The CDR3 sequence is 17 residues long. The chain's CDR3 is CASSLVTGADLNTEAFF. DNA of the CDR3: TGCGCCAGCAGCTTGGTGACAGGGGCAGACCTGAACACTGAAGCTTTCTTT.

The chain combines TRBV20-1 with TRBJ2-6, with D possibly TRBD1 on 6 matching bases. Germline V gene lookup returns CDR1 DFQATT and CDR2 SNEGSKA (reference sequence). The CDR3 length is 14 residues. V gave up 6 bases and J gave up 8 bases, with 17 bases separating them. CDR3 bases: TGCAGTGCCTCAAGACAGGACCTCCCCAACGTCCTGACTTTC. As protein: CSASRQDLPNVLTF.

This clonotype was seen once. This chain joins TRBV2 and TRBJ2-2, with D uncertain. The CDR3 contains 16 residues. Germline-derived CDR1 and CDR2 are SNHLY and FYNNEI. Trimming shortened V by 2 bases and J by 4 bases, and 14 bases separated the two germline ends. The CDR3 DNA follows: TGTGCCAGCAGTGAAACTCCTCCGTGCATCACCGGGGAGCTGTTTTTT. Translating it yields CASSETPPCITGELFF.

The V gene is TRBV2, the J gene TRBJ2-5; D might be TRBD2 (5 bases). This CDR3 has 15 residues. V was pared by 0 bases and J by 5 bases, with 13 bases between. Germline V gene sequence: CDR1 SNHLY, CDR2 FYNNEI. CDR3 residues: CASSEAERRRETQYF. As DNA, the CDR3 is TGTGCCAGCAGTGAAGCGGAACGACGGAGGGAGACCCAGTACTTC.

J is TRBJ1-2 and V is TRBV19; D remains unclear. The CDR3 sequence is 14 residues long. Germline-derived CDR1 and CDR2 are LNHDA and SQIVND (reference sequence). Trimming took 10 bases from V and 0 from J, leaving 15 bases between them. The CDR3 loop is CATRVTIANYGYTF. The CDR3 coding sequence is TGTGCCACCCGTGTTACCATCGCTAACTATGGCTACACCTTC.